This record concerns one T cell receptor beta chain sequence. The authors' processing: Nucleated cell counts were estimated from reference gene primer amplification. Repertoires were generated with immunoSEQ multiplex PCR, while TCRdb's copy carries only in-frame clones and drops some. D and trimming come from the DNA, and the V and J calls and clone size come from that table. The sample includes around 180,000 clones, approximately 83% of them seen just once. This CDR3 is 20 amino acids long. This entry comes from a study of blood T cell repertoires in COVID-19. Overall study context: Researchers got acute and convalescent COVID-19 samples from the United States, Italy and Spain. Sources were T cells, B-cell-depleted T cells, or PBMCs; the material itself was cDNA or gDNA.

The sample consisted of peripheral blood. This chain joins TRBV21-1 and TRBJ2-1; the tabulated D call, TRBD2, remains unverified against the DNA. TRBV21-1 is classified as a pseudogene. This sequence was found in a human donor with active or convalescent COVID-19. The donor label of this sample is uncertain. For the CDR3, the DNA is TGTGCCAGCGACAGGGGGATGTTGAAGGCGGCTAGCGGGAGGGCCTTTGAGCAGTTCTTC. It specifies CASDRGMLKAASGRAFEQFF.